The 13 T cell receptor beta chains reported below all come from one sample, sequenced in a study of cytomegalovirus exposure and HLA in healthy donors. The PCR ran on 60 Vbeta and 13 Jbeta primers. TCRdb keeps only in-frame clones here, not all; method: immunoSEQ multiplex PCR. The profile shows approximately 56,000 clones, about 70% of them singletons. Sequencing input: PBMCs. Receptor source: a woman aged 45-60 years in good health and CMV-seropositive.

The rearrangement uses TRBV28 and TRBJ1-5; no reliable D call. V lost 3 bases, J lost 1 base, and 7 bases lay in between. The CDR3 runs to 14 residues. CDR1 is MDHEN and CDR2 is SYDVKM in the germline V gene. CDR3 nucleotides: TGTGCCAGCAGTTTGTACAACAGCAATCAGCCCCAGCATTTT. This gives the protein CASSLYNSNQPQHF.

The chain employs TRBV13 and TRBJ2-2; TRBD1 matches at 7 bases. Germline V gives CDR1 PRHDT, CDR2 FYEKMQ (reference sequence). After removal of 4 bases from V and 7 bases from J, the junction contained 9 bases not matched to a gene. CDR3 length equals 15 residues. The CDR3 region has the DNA TGTGCCAGCAGCTCAGGGGGTTTGGGCATCGGGGAGCTGTTTTTT. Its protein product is CASSSGGLGIGELFF.

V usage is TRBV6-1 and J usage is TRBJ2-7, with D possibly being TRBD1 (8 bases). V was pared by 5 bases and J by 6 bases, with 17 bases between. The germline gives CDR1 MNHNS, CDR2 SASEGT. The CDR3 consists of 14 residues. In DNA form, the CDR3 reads TGTGCCAGCAGTCCGTCGACAGGGGAGGGCGAGCAGTACTTC. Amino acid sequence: CASSPSTGEGEQYF.

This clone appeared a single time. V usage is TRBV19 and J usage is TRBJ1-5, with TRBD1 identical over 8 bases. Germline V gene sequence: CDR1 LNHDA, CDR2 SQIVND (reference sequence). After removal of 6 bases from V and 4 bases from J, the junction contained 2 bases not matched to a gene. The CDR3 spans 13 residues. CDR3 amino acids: CASRRDRNQPQHF. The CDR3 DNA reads TGTGCCAGTAGGAGGGACAGGAATCAGCCCCAGCATTTT.

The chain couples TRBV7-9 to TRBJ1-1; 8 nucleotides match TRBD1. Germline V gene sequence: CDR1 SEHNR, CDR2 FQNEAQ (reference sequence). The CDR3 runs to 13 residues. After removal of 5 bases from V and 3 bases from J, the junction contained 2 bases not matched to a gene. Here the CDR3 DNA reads TGTGCCAGCAGCCCAGGGGGCCACACTGAAGCTTTCTTT. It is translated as CASSPGGHTEAFF.

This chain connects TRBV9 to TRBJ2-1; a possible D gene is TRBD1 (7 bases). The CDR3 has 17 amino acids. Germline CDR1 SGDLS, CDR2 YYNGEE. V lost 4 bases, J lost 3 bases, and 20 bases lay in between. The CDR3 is CASSSHPGQGGYNEQFF. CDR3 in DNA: TGTGCCAGCAGCTCTCACCCTGGTCAGGGGGGCTACAATGAGCAGTTCTTC. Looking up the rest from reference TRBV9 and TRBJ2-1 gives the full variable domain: DSGVTQTPKHLITATGQRVTLRCSPRSGDLSVYWYQQSLDQGLQFLIQYYNGEERAKGNILERFSAQQFPDLHSELNLSSLELGDSALYFCASSSHPGQGGYNEQFFGPGTRLTVL.

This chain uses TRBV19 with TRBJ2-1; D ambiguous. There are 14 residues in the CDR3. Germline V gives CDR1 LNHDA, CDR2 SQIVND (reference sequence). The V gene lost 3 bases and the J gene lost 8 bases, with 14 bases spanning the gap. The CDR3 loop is CASSILSLGDEQFF. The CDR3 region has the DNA TGTGCCAGTAGTATTTTGAGTCTAGGAGATGAGCAGTTCTTC.

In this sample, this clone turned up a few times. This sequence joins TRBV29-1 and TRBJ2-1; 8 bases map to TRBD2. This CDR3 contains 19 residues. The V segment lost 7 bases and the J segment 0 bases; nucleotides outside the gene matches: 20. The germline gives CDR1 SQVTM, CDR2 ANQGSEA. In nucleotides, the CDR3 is TGCAGCGCCCGGGGGGGACTCTCCTACTCTCAGATCTCCTACAATGAGCAGTTCTTC. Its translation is CSARGGLSYSQISYNEQFF.

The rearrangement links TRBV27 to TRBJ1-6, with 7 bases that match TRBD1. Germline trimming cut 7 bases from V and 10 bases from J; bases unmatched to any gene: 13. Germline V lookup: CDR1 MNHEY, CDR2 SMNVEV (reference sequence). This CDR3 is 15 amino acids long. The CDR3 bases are TGTGCCAGCACCCCGACAGGGAGGCCAGAGTCACCCCTCCACTTT. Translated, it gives CASTPTGRPESPLHF.

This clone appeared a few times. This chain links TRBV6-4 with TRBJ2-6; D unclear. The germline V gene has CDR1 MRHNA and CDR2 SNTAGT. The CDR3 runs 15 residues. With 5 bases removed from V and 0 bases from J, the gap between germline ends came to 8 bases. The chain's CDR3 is CASSPDISGANVLTF. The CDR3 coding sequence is TGTGCCAGCAGTCCTGACATCTCTGGGGCCAACGTCCTGACTTTC.

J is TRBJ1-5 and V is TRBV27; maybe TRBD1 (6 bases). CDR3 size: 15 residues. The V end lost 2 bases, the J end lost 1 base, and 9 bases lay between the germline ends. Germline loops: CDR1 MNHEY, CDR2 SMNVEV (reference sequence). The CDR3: CASSLKGGSNQPQHF. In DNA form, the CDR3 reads TGTGCCAGCAGTTTAAAAGGGGGAAGCAATCAGCCCCAGCATTTT.

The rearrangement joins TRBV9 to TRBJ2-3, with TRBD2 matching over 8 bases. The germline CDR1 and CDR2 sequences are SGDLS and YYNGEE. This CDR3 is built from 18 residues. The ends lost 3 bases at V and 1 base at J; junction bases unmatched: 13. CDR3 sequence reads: CASSAGGGWGSGTDTQYF. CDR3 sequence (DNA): TGTGCCAGCAGCGCCGGGGGGGGATGGGGGTCTGGCACAGATACGCAGTATTTT.

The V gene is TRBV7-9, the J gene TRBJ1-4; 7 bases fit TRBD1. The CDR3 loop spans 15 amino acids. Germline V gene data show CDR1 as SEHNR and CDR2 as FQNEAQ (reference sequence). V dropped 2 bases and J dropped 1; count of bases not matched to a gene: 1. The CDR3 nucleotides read TGTGCCAGCAGCTTACGACAGGGAACTAATGAAAAACTGTTTTTT. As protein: CASSLRQGTNEKLFF.